This T cell receptor (beta chain) was identified during a study of shared clonotypes between healthy human individuals. The V gene's germline CDR1 is LNHDA and CDR2 SQIVND (reference sequence). There are 11 residues in the CDR3. Trimming shortened V by 7 bases and J by 9 bases, and 12 bases separated the two germline ends. Sequenced by immunoSEQ multiplex PCR; TCRdb stores in-frame clones only, minus some. The table has around 700,000 clones, about three quarters seen once; the top ten hold less than 2%. The source is a woman aged 25 to 39 in good health. Sequenced input: memory CD4+ T cells sorted from blood. Subset given: CD45RA-negative fraction. This chain joins TRBV19 and TRBJ1-2; D gene uncertain. This chain's CDR3 is CASKGTESYTF. The CDR3 DNA reads TGTGCCAGTAAGGGTACGGAAAGCTACACCTTC.